Below, one TCR beta chain is given with its context. The sample originates from a study of blood T cell repertoires in COVID-19. CDR1 is SGHAT and CDR2 is FQNNGV in the germline V gene. The CDR3 is 16 residues long. The trim removed 4 bases at V and 3 bases at J, leaving 9 bases unmatched. In the authors' workflow: Nucleated cell number was recorded as an estimate derived from reference gene primer amplification. Assay: immunoSEQ multiplex PCR; the TCRdb copy retains only in-frame clones and omits some. The DNA gave D and trimming, while V, J and clone size come from that table. This table has around 64,000 clones, 79% appearing once.

This TCR was sampled from a man aged 60-69 years with acute or convalescent COVID-19. Sequencing was performed on peripheral blood. The genes are TRBV11-2 and TRBJ2-1; 7 positions agree with TRBD1. Written as DNA, the CDR3 is TGTGCCAGCAGCTCAAACAGGGGCTCGGACTACAATGAGCAGTTCTTC. Amino acids: CASSSNRGSDYNEQFF.